Listed below are T cell receptor beta chains from one sample, sequenced in a study of T cell responses to AZD1222 COVID-19 vaccine. This table comes from immunoSEQ multiplex PCR, and its TCRdb copy is limited to in-frame clones, with some not included. The repertoire holds about 140,000 clones, with approximately 90% as singletons. The sample was peripheral blood, taken 28 days after the second AZD1222 dose. These receptors were obtained from an adult who received the AZD1222 COVID-19 vaccine. Each CDR3 is given without its conserved first and last residue. The size field is filled for only some rows; it gives once, few, many or a size class.

NA,TRBV5-1,ASSRGAITEAF
NA,TRBV4-2,ASSLPPGQGAHEQY
NA,TRBV5-5,ASSWSVRDQPQH
NA,TRBV11-2,ASSLVRQETQY
once,TRBV4-1,ASSQIERSNYGYT
NA,TRBV28,ASSSYTGELF
NA,TRBV27,ASSLSRGGRDTQY
NA,TRBV21-1,ASSWGRLYGYT
few,TRBV15,ATSSRVEGETQY
NA,TRBV2,ASRRTSQETQY
NA,TRBV7-2,ASSPRRGEQF
NA,TRBV7-9,ASSQGRRETQY
few,TRBV29-1,SVARGGEQY
NA,TRBV7-9,ASSLAKGPAWSPLH
once,TRBV7-9,ASSPGQGVTGELF
NA,TRBV6-2/TRBV6-3,ASSYYGLHHEQF
NA,TRBV7-8,ASSSRWDTEAF
NA,TRBV7-9,ASSLRGLLAF
NA,TRBV6-1,ASSEALRTSGRYNEQF
once,TRBV5-5,ASRTAFATEAF
NA,TRBV7-2,ASSLVRDRGDQPQH
NA,TRBV6-5,ASSYGGRGQPQH
NA,TRBV5-1,ASSLSGTSNQPQH
NA,TRBV5-8,ASSLNIGQPQH
NA,TRBV10-3,AISEFVGTDNYGYT
NA,TRBV10-3,AISETLVSQGASDTQY
NA,TRBV5-1,ASSFSGASTDTQY
NA,TRBV5-6,ASSRSGSGANVLT
NA,TRBV5-4,ASRLQGPNYGYT
NA,TRBV15,ATSRAFHEQY
NA,TRBV13,ASSLGASGSLYEQY
once,TRBV6-2/TRBV6-3,ASSRSGSYSPLH
NA,TRBV7-8,ASSLAKVVTQY
NA,TRBV6-2/TRBV6-3,ASSDFSGGYGYT
NA,TRBV2,AAQPPSSYEQY
NA,TRBV28,ASSLLGQGVHEQY
NA,TRBV11-3,ASSLRTANTGELF
NA,TRBV6-5,ASSPDREGNQPQH
NA,TRBV28,ASSPSLVANEKLF
once,TRBV5-4,ASSSRGVDTQY
NA,TRBV6-5,ASSMGPRRSEAF
NA,TRBV29-1,SVDAGPGGDGNTIY
NA,TRBV5-4,ASSSDMGSGNTIY
NA,TRBV5-5,ASREYGGSPYEQY
NA,TRBV4-3,ASSRQAGGNYGYT
once,TRBV10-3,AISDRVRNQPQH
NA,TRBV7-2,ASSSDRVRQF
NA,TRBV19,ASSLTSYEQF
NA,TRBV19,ASSTSNSGNTIY
NA,TRBV4-1,ASSQEIVRVHGYT